This T cell receptor (beta chain) was obtained from a study of neurological immune-mediated disorders. As for the cDNA, it was generated by 5'RACE with 10-nucleotide random UMIs. The output of every sequencing run exceeded 190 million TCR-beta sequences, derived from 15-18 subjects. TCRdb ran MiXCR on the 5' RACE reads and lists one entry per CDR3 protein. Counted here are under 130,000 distinct CDR3 sequences, approximately 10% occurring once; the ten biggest clones make up under 4%. CDR3 size: 14 residues. In germline, CDR1 is SGHRS, CDR2 YFSETQ. Trimming removed 0 bases from V and 2 bases from J, with 8 bases in between. Time point noted: longitudinal time-point 3. This clonotype was counted at least ten times.

Sequenced: PBMCs. The source is a female donor with HTLV-1-associated myelopathy (HAM/TSP). This chain joins TRBV5-1 and TRBJ1-1; D not certain. CDR3 sequence: CASSLASLNTEAFF. CDR3 coding DNA: TGCGCCAGCAGCTTGGCCAGCCTAAACACTGAAGCTTTCTTT.